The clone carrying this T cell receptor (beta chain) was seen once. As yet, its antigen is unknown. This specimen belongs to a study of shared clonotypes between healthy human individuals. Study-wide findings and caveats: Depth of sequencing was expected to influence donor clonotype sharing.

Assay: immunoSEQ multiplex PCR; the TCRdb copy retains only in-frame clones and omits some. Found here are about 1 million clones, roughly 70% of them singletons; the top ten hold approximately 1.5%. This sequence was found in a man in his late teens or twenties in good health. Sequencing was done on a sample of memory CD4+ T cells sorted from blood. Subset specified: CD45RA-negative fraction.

The CDR3 loop reads CASSIGSGGYEQYF. DNA for the CDR3: TGTGCCAGCAGCATAGGGTCAGGGGGCTACGAGCAGTACTTC. V and J are TRBV11-3 and TRBJ2-7; 7 bases are a match to TRBD1. The CDR3 length is 14 residues. Germline trimming cut 5 bases from V and 3 bases from J; bases unmatched to any gene: 7. Germline V gene data show CDR1 as SGHNT and CDR2 as YENEEA.